This is a list of T cell receptor beta chains from one sample in a study of T cells expressing NK-cell markers. TCRdb reanalyzed the 5' RACE reads, giving one entry per CDR3 protein sequence and no DNA. Across some 450,000 distinct CDR3 sequences, the top ten clones capture 7.3% of the sample. The sample consisted of blood T cells: a sorted CD56 or NKG2C T cell subset, CD4+ or CD8+ T cells, or bulk PBMC T cells (not recorded which). These TCRs come from a woman aged 18-70 years in good health. CDR3s include the opening cysteine and the closing phenylalanine or tryptophan.

j_call v_call cdr3_aa
TRBJ2-3 TRBV7-9 CASSFRTGLTDTQYF
TRBJ1-5 TRBV11-2 CASSFSGFGQPQHF
TRBJ2-1 TRBV7-2 CASSLETINEQFF
TRBJ2-4 TRBV29-1 CSVGGLGGSRDIQYF
TRBJ2-1 TRBV12-2 CASRRRTSGRFSEQFF
TRBJ2-1 TRBV29-1 CSVEIAGGPHNEQFF
TRBJ2-2 TRBV18 CASSWTINTGELFF
TRBJ1-3 TRBV18 CASSPDSGNTIYF
TRBJ2-5 TRBV11-2 CASSLVLGRVETQYF
TRBJ1-1 TRBV20-1 CSAREGTGPIAPEAFF
TRBJ1-5 TRBV30 CAWSLTGGAGNQPQHF
TRBJ2-5 TRBV15 CATSRDSGSETQYF
TRBJ2-3 TRBV27 CASSSIAGGGDTQYF
TRBJ2-1 TRBV20-1 CSARDGVGSSYNEQFF
TRBJ2-1 TRBV14 CASSQGISGGLSYNEQFF
TRBJ2-3 TRBV9 CASSVARLAGTDTQYF
TRBJ2-1 TRBV7-2 CASSLRGGGFSEQFF
TRBJ1-1 TRBV29-1 CSGDRGTEAFF
TRBJ2-2 TRBV7-3 CASSSSAPTASGELFF
TRBJ1-5 TRBV28 CASSLLSGDEPQHF
TRBJ1-5 TRBV5-6 CASSDGGGNQPQHF
TRBJ2-2 TRBV19 CASSITLANTGELFF
TRBJ2-5 TRBV5-5 CASNKGHQETQYF
TRBJ2-5 TRBV5-1 CASSPPTLSGETQYF
TRBJ2-7 TRBV11-3 CASSLAYEGRTSYEQYF
TRBJ2-7 TRBV20-1 CSALEYGGSSYEQYF
TRBJ2-3 TRBV10-3 CAISEDIYTDTQYF
TRBJ2-2 TRBV6-2/TRBV6-3 CASAPDLGLISGELFF
TRBJ2-1 TRBV19 CASKGQGFYNEQFF
TRBJ2-5 TRBV28 CASTRLAGPFQETQYF
TRBJ1-2 TRBV25-1 CASNEGGRYTSGYTF
TRBJ2-1 TRBV7-6 CASSGFGQGRDEQFF
TRBJ1-2 TRBV20-1 CSAQPGQGIVHYGYTF
TRBJ1-1 TRBV30 CAWRLGDRELNTEAFF
TRBJ2-7 TRBV6-2/TRBV6-3 CASRPQGQGYEQYF
TRBJ2-5 TRBV29-1 CSVGQGDETQYF
TRBJ2-2 TRBV11-3 CASSRGPNTGELFF
TRBJ1-2 TRBV24-1 CATSDPTTGPANYGYTF
TRBJ2-2 TRBV4-2 CASSLLQANTGELFF
TRBJ1-5 TRBV4-1 CASSQPGGLDQPQHF
TRBJ1-5 TRBV27 CASSVDSNQPQHF
TRBJ1-1 TRBV11-1 CASSMRFGTEAFF
TRBJ1-2 TRBV7-9 CASSLLREELGYTF
TRBJ2-3 TRBV3-1 CASSLNRLAGGREDTQYF
TRBJ1-3 TRBV7-2 CASRNQVGGHSGNTIYF
TRBJ2-2 TRBV12-3/TRBV12-4 CASSWGGQLNTGELFF
TRBJ2-2 TRBV12-3/TRBV12-4 CASGLEDGGPGELFF
TRBJ2-5 TRBV11-2 CASSLGLAAQETQYF
TRBJ1-5 TRBV7-9 CASSLRDNNQPQHF
TRBJ2-3 TRBV7-2 CASSFGGTSLTDTQYF
TRBJ2-3 TRBV5-1 CASSLDARLTDTQYF